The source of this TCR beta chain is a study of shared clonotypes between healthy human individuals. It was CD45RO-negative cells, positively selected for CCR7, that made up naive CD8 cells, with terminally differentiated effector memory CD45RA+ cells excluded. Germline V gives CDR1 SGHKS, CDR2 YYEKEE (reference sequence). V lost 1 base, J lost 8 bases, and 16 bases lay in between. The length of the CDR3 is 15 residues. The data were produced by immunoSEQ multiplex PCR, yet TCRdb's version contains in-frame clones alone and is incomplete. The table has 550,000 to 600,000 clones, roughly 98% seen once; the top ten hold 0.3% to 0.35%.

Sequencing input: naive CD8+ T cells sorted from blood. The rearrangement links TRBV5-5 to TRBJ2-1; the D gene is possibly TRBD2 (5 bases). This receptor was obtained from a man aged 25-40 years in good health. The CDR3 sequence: CASSLSGRRVDEQFF. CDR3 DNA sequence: TGTGCCAGCAGCTTGTCGGGGAGAAGAGTTGATGAGCAGTTCTTC.